This passage covers 14 T cell receptor beta chains from one sample sequenced in a study of cytomegalovirus exposure and HLA in healthy donors. The PCR had 60 Vbeta and 13 Jbeta primers. Only in-frame clones appear in the TCRdb table, and some are missing; sequencing was by immunoSEQ multiplex PCR. The data show about 200,000 clones, 70% to 90% seen once. The sample comprised PBMCs. The source of these receptors is a woman in her 30s in good health and CMV-seronegative.

The chain is built from TRBV6-1 and TRBJ2-7; 14 bases map to TRBD2. CDR3 length: 16 residues. Germline V gives CDR1 MNHNS, CDR2 SASEGT. Trimming removed 4 bases from V and 6 bases from J; junction bases left unmatched: 8. The CDR3 DNA reads TGTGCCAGCAGTGTCCTCCCCGGGACTAGCGGGAGCGAGCAGTACTTC. Translating it yields CASSVLPGTSGSEQYF.

This clone has a handful of counts. The J gene is TRBJ2-7, the V gene TRBV5-1, with a possible D match to TRBD2 (5 bases). V lost 0 bases and J 0 bases, leaving 13 bases between the germline ends. This CDR3 contains 16 residues. From germline, CDR1 is SGHRS and CDR2 YFSETQ. The CDR3 bases are TGCGCCAGCAGCTTGGGGCTTAGCGAGAGCTCCTACGAGCAGTACTTC. Its protein is CASSLGLSESSYEQYF.

CDR3 in DNA: TGCGCCAGCAGCCAAGGATTACTAGGGCTAAAAGAGACCCAGTACTTC. Encoded protein: CASSQGLLGLKETQYF. The chain carries TRBV4-1 and TRBJ2-5; D perhaps matches TRBD2 (5 bases). Trimming left V 1 base short and J 3 bases short, with 15 bases between. CDR1 is MGHRA and CDR2 is YSYEKL in the germline V gene. The CDR3 has 16 residues.

The chain joins TRBV4-2 to TRBJ2-3, with a possible D match to TRBD1 (5 bases). Deletions cut 1 base from V and 4 bases from J, with 12 bases between. This CDR3 comprises 15 residues. Germline values: CDR1 LGHNA, CDR2 YNFKEQ. CDR3 DNA: TGTGCCAGCAGCCAAGCGGACACTGGCCCAGATACGCAGTATTTT. Its protein is CASSQADTGPDTQYF.

The chain's CDR3 is CASSASPGLAGVEQFF. CDR3 sequence (DNA): TGTGCCAGCAGCGCCAGTCCGGGACTAGCGGGAGTTGAGCAGTTCTTC. The chain couples TRBV7-6 to TRBJ2-1; TRBD2 aligns across 14 bases. CDR3 length: 16 residues. Germline CDR1 is SGHVS and CDR2 is FNYEAQ. V lost 5 bases, J lost 9 bases, and 9 bases stayed unmatched. The full variable domain, in which reference TRBV7-6 and TRBJ2-1 provide the parts outside the CDR3, is GAGVSQSPRYKVTKRGQDVALRCDPISGHVSLYWYRQALGQGPEFLTYFNYEAQQDKSGLPNDRFSAERPEGSISTLTIQRTEQRDSAMYRCASSASPGLAGVEQFFGPGTRLTVL.

The gene calls are TRBV19 and TRBJ2-1; TRBD1 matches 10 bases. Germline V lookup: CDR1 LNHDA, CDR2 SQIVND (reference sequence). CDR3 length: 15 residues. Germline trimming cut 2 bases from V and 3 bases from J; bases unmatched to any gene: 1. The CDR3 loop is CASSIWTGGYNEQFF. The DNA of the CDR3 is TGTGCCAGTAGTATATGGACAGGGGGCTACAATGAGCAGTTCTTC. The complete variable domain, with remaining parts taken from reference TRBV19 and TRBJ2-1, reads DGGITQSPKYLFRKEGQNVTLSCEQNLNHDAMYWYRQDPGQGLRLIYYSQIVNDFQKGDIAEGYSVSREKKESFPLTVTSAQKNPTAFYLCASSIWTGGYNEQFFGPGTRLTVL.

V and J are TRBV7-8 and TRBJ1-5; D is perhaps TRBD1 (6 bases). This CDR3 has 16 residues. Trimming pared 1 base from V and 7 bases from J, leaving 17 bases between. Germline CDR1 is SGHVS and CDR2 is FQNEAQ. CDR3 region: CASSLGVRGARQPQHF. The CDR3 DNA reads TGTGCCAGCAGCTTAGGAGTGCGGGGGGCGCGGCAGCCCCAGCATTTT.

The rearrangement uses TRBV7-9 and TRBJ1-1; 8 bases match TRBD1. CDR3 length: 15 amino acids. The junction had 9 bases not matched to a gene; V was cut back by 5 bases and J by 4 bases. CDR1 and CDR2 from the germline V gene are SEHNR and FQNEAQ (reference sequence). This CDR3 is CASSAGQGIVTEAFF. CDR3 in DNA: TGTGCCAGCAGCGCTGGACAGGGAATTGTCACTGAAGCTTTCTTT.

The gene calls are TRBV18 and TRBJ2-7; 9 bases agree with TRBD1. CDR1 is KGHSH and CDR2 is LQKENI in the germline V gene. This CDR3 has 15 amino acids. The V segment lost 1 base and the J segment 3 bases; nucleotides outside the gene matches: 4. The CDR3 DNA reads TGTGCCAGCTCACCACGGTGGACAGGGGACTACGAGCAGTACTTC. As protein: CASSPRWTGDYEQYF.

This chain uses TRBV7-9 with TRBJ2-2; 9 nucleotides align to TRBD2. CDR3 length: 16 amino acids. Trimming at V came to 5 bases and at J to 2 bases, leaving 6 bases not matched to a gene. Germline CDR1 SEHNR, CDR2 FQNEAQ (reference sequence). CDR3 sequence reads: CASSKRLAENTGELFF. Written as DNA, the CDR3 is TGTGCCAGCAGCAAACGACTAGCGGAAAACACCGGGGAGCTGTTTTTT.

This clone was observed a few times. The chain links TRBV2 to TRBJ1-5, with a tentative D call TRBD1 (5 bases). V lost 4 bases and J lost 7, with 14 bases in between. CDR3 length equals 14 residues. Germline-derived CDR1 and CDR2 are SNHLY and FYNNEI. The chain's CDR3 is CASSVTGGWQPQHF. Written as DNA, the CDR3 is TGTGCCAGCAGTGTAACAGGTGGTTGGCAGCCCCAGCATTTT.

This chain connects TRBV5-1 to TRBJ1-1; D gene ambiguous. The CDR3 covers 13 residues. V lost 4 bases and J 6 bases, leaving 13 bases between the germline ends. Looked up from germline, CDR1 is SGHRS and CDR2 is YFSETQ. CDR3 sequence (DNA): TGCGCCAGCAGCGTTGGAGGATTTGCTGAAGCTTTCTTT. Its protein product is CASSVGGFAEAFF. Full variable domain (remainder filled in from reference TRBV5-1 and TRBJ1-1): KAGVTQTPRYLIKTRGQQVTLSCSPISGHRSVSWYQQTPGQGLQFLFEYFSETQRNKGNFPGRFSGRQFSNSRSEMNVSTLELGDSALYLCASSVGGFAEAFFGQGTRLTVV.

V usage is TRBV11-2 and J usage is TRBJ2-1; TRBD2 agrees at 8 bases. Germline V gene sequence: CDR1 SGHAT, CDR2 FQNNGV. After removal of 4 bases from V and 8 bases from J, the junction contained 4 bases not matched to a gene. CDR3 length: 13 residues. The CDR3: CASSWEAGDEQFF. The CDR3 region has the DNA TGTGCCAGCAGCTGGGAAGCGGGGGATGAGCAGTTCTTC.

This chain joins TRBV18 and TRBJ2-7; TRBD1 might be the D (6 bases). CDR3 length: 15 residues. Per the germline V gene, CDR1 is KGHSH and CDR2 is LQKENI. V gave up 3 bases and J gave up 3 bases, with 15 bases separating them. The CDR3 here is CASSPSGQAGYEQYF. The CDR3, as DNA: TGTGCCAGCTCACCTTCGGGACAAGCTGGCTACGAGCAGTACTTC.